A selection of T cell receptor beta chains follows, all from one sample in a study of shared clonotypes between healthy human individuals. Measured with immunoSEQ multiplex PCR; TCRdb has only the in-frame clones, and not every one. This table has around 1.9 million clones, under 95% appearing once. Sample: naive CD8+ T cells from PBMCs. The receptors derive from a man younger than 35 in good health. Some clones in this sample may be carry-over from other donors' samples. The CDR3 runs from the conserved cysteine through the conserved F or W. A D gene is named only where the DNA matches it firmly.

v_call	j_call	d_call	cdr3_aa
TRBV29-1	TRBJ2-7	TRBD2	CSVESPWTSSHEQYF
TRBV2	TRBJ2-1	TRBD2	CASGRGLAGVSYNEQFF
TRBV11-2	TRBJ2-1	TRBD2	CASSSGTSGSWDEQFF
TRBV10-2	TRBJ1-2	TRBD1	CASSLGQDYGYTF
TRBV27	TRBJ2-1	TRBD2	CASSLLAGGPIEQFF
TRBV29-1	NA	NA	CSVDDYNYEQYF
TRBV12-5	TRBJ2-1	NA	CASGFDPNLGWDEQFF
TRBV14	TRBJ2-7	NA	CASSQTPGASHEQYF
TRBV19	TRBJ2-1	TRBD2	CASSSRASGSANEQFF
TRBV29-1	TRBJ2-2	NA	CSVRLVGTGELFF
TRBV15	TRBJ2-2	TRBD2	CATSSRSSGSYTGELFF
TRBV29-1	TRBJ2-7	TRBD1	CSVEGGQGHSYEQYF
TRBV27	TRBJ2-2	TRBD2	CASSARSIGRSGELFF
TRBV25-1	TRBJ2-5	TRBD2	CATRAGVRETQYF
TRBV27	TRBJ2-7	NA	CASSLSGAVRYEQYF
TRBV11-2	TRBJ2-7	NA	CASSLGVYPGPNYEQYF
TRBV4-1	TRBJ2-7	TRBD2	CASSPGGLASGSSYEQYF
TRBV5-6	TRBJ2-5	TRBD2	CASSLATGGRRETQYF
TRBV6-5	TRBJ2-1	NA	CASSYGRAHNEQFF
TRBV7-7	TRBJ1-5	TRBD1	CASSLVTGGEVQPQHF
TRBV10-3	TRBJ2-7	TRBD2	CAISRLLTSGFTYEQYF
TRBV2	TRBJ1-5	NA	CASSEWQGINQPQHF
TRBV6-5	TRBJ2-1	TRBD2	CASSELAGNNEQFF
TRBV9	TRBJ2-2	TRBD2	CASSVVVSGRNTGELFF
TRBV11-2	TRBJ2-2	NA	CASSRSGEMETGELFF
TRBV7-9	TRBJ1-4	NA	CASSPAANEKLFF
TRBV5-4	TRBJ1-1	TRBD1	CASSFQGGIEAFF
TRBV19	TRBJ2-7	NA	CATSPGRGLDEQYF
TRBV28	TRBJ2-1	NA	CASSPQAGEGVRDEQFF
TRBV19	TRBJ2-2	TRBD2	CASRSPLREEDTGELFF
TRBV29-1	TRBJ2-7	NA	CSVVGGISYEQYF
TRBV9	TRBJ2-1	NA	CASSPAPNEQFF
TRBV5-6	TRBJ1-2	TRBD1	CASSLAGTGIPLLSGYTF
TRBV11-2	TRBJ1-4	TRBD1	CASSLGDRAPEKLFF
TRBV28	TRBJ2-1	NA	CASRTLASRYNEQFF
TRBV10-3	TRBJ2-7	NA	CAISDGSYEQYF
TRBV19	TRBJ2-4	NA	CASSIDRTLAKNIQYF
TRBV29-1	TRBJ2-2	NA	CSVSLWEGVSGELFF
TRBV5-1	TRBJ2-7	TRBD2	CASSAGLESYEQYF
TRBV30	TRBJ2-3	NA	CAWSVLAGPNTQYF
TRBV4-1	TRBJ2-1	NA	CASSQDAQSSYNEQFF
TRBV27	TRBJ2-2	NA	CASSLRSTGELFF
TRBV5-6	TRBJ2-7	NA	CASSLVAGEEQYF
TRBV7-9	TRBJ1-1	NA	CASSLGPLMNTEAFF
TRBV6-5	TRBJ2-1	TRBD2	CASSHRDYYNEQFF
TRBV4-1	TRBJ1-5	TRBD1	CASSQEKGAFQPQHF
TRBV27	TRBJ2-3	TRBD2	CASSFYGLAGGYTDTQYF
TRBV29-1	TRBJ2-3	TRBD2	CSGVTSGRTSYTDTQYF